This T cell receptor (beta chain) was found in a study of molecular identifiers for immune sequencing clone quantification. V shed 7 bases, J shed 0 bases, and the junction held 12 bases outside the gene matches. The CDR3 totals 17 residues. Previously reported methods and listed TCR primers produced the bulk TCR libraries. Via MiXCR, TCRdb re-called the PCR reads, giving one row per CDR3 protein. The repertoire holds some 590,000 distinct CDR3 sequences, with 25% as singletons. The table lists this clonotype with many counts. Its antigen is as yet unknown. Points from the study as a whole: Single-cell amounts of spiked Jurkat TCR RNA were reportedly detectable among over 750,000 naive cells. Clones exceeding 20 RNA copies carried over 97% of effector molecules but under 1% of naive-cell molecules.

Naive CD8 libraries were made from about 20,000 to 1,000,000 sorted cells, and they used 10%, 30% or 50% RNA. The V call is TRBV12-3 or TRBV12-4, the J call TRBJ2-3; 8 positions match TRBD2. The clonotype was recovered from a human donor in good health. Some libraries in this study had Jurkat cell RNA spiked in. Sequences were obtained from naive CD8+ T cells from blood, with Jurkat cell RNA spiked in. Subset defined: FACS-sorted CD8+CD4-CCR7+CD45RA+ naive T cells. The CDR3 coding sequence is TGTGCCAGCAAAAACAGCCGAGCGGGGGCCAGCACAGATACGCAGTATTTT. Translated, it gives CASKNSRAGASTDTQYF.